Each of the 11 T cell receptor beta chains below was sequenced from the same sample in a study of T cell responses to AZD1222 COVID-19 vaccine. TCRdb's table, derived via immunoSEQ multiplex PCR, lists solely in-frame clones and lacks some. The sample shows about 69,000 clones, around four fifths of them seen only once. Sequenced material: peripheral blood, taken 28 days after the second AZD1222 dose. Receptors originate from an adult who received the AZD1222 COVID-19 vaccine.

V is TRBV6-5 and J is TRBJ1-1; TRBD1 might be the D (6 bases). CDR1 is MNHEY and CDR2 is SVGAGI in the germline V gene. V was trimmed by 7 bases and J by 6 bases, leaving 21 bases between them. The CDR3 runs to 15 residues. CDR3 sequence: CASNRGGGGTAEAFF. The CDR3 region has the DNA TGTGCCAGCAACCGAGGAGGGGGAGGTACCGCTGAAGCTTTCTTT.

The V call is TRBV2, the J call TRBJ2-7; 8 bases match TRBD1. Germline V lookup: CDR1 SNHLY, CDR2 FYNNEI. This CDR3 is built from 13 residues. J lost 4 bases, V lost 6 bases, and 5 bases had no gene match. CDR3 region: CASRQGAGYEQYF. Here the CDR3 DNA reads TGTGCCAGCAGGCAGGGGGCCGGGTACGAGCAGTACTTC.

This clone appeared a single time. The chain combines TRBV2 with TRBJ1-1, with D possibly being TRBD1 (5 bases). Germline V gives CDR1 SNHLY, CDR2 FYNNEI. The germline V and J ends were trimmed by 8 bases and 0 bases, with 10 bases remaining between them. The CDR3 has 13 residues. The CDR3 is CASQTDMNTEAFF. The CDR3 DNA follows: TGTGCCAGCCAGACAGATATGAACACTGAAGCTTTCTTT.

The rearrangement links TRBV12-3 or TRBV12-4 to TRBJ2-7, with D unclear. This CDR3 comprises 12 residues. Trimming stripped 3 bases from V and 4 bases from J, with 7 bases between. The CDR3 here is CASSFEVYEQYF. DNA of the CDR3: TGTGCCAGCAGTTTTGAGGTTTACGAGCAGTACTTC.

The V and J genes are TRBV5-1 and TRBJ1-1; 9 positions match TRBD1. The length of the CDR3 is 14 residues. V was clipped by 0 bases and J by 5 bases; unmatched bases: 2. From germline, CDR1 is SGHRS and CDR2 YFSETQ. CDR3 in amino acids: CASSLDRGRTEAFF. In nucleotides, the CDR3 is TGCGCCAGCAGCTTGGACAGGGGGCGGACTGAAGCTTTCTTT.

The chain employs TRBV18 and TRBJ1-2; 8 bases line up with TRBD1. Germline V CDR1 and CDR2: KGHSH, LQKENI. This CDR3 is 12 amino acids long. J gave up 6 bases and V 6 bases, and 3 bases lay outside the gene matches. The CDR3 here is CASSLQGDGYTF. The CDR3 DNA is TGTGCCAGCTCCCTACAGGGGGATGGCTACACCTTC.

This chain joins TRBV29-1 and TRBJ1-3; D not resolved. The CDR3 runs to 11 residues. Germline V gene sequence: CDR1 SQVTM, CDR2 ANQGSEA. V was clipped by 7 bases and J by 4 bases, with 8 bases between them. The CDR3 sequence is CSGRSGNTIYF. The CDR3 region has the DNA TGCAGCGGCCGATCAGGAAACACCATATATTTT.

This clone was found a few times. Here the CDR3 reads CASRPSGTGGHEQYF. Written as DNA, the CDR3 is TGTGCCAGCAGGCCTTCCGGGACAGGGGGGCACGAGCAGTACTTC. This rearrangement joins TRBV28 to TRBJ2-7, with 11 nucleotides matching TRBD1. V was clipped by 6 bases and J by 5 bases; unmatched bases: 9. Germline CDR1 reads MDHEN; CDR2 reads SYDVKM. The CDR3 runs to 15 residues. Full variable domain (outside the CDR3, taken from reference TRBV28 and TRBJ2-7): DVKVTQSSRYLVKRTGEKVFLECVQDMDHENMFWYRQDPGLGLRLIYFSYDVKMKEKGDIPEGYSVSREKKERFSLILESASTNQTSMYLCASRPSGTGGHEQYFGPGTRLTVT.

The rearrangement uses TRBV2 and TRBJ2-5; TRBD1 is a possible D gene (6 bases). Deletions cut 6 bases from V and 4 bases from J, with 12 bases between. The CDR3 totals 13 residues. CDR1 is SNHLY and CDR2 is FYNNEI in the germline V gene. The CDR3 protein is CASRQGAGETQYF. CDR3 sequence (DNA): TGTGCCAGCAGACAGGGAGCCGGAGAGACCCAGTACTTC.

J is TRBJ2-1 and V is TRBV7-9; D might be TRBD2 (5 bases). V lost 1 base and J 3 bases, leaving 16 bases between the germline ends. CDR3 length equals 17 residues. Germline V lookup: CDR1 SEHNR, CDR2 FQNEAQ (reference sequence). Here the CDR3 DNA reads TGTGCCAGCAGCTTAGATTCGTGGCTAGCTTTCTACAATGAGCAGTTCTTC. Protein sequence: CASSLDSWLAFYNEQFF.

The rearrangement joins TRBV7-9 to TRBJ2-7; TRBD2 might be the D (6 bases). CDR1 is SEHNR and CDR2 is FQNEAQ in the germline V gene (reference sequence). Trimming took 2 bases from V and 5 from J, leaving 10 bases between them. The CDR3 is 13 amino acids. For the CDR3, the DNA is TGTGCCAGCAGCTTACGGGGGATTGACGAGCAGTACTTC. It specifies CASSLRGIDEQYF.